This T cell receptor (beta chain) was recorded in a study of T cell responses to AZD1222 COVID-19 vaccine. Study results and caveats: Just six people given AZD1222 tested seropositive at baseline. Nearly half of spike-specific TCRs reportedly target unmutated variant regions. Spike-specific TCR breadth rose after two AZD1222 doses, and depth rose as well. It was only after the peak T cell response that any repertoires were sampled.

Data came from immunoSEQ multiplex PCR; TCRdb stores just in-frame clones and leaves some out. The repertoire holds 180,000 or so clones, with roughly 94% as singletons. About this clone itself: Its antigen is not known.

This specimen consisted of peripheral blood, obtained 28 days after the second AZD1222 dose. This sequence originates from an adult who received the AZD1222 COVID-19 vaccine.

The CDR3 here is CASSSREEIAFF. Written as DNA, the CDR3 is TGTGCCAGCAGCTCGCGGGAGGAGATAGCTTTCTTT. The chain combines TRBV5-6 with TRBJ1-1; D gene uncertain. CDR3 length equals 12 residues. In germline, CDR1 is SGHDT, CDR2 YYEEEE. V was cut by 3 bases and J by 10 bases, with 13 bases left in between.